These 17 T cell receptor beta chains originate from one sample sequenced in a study of T cell repertoires in cytomegalovirus infection. Which antigens these TCRs recognize remains unknown. TCRdb fed the reads into MiXCR, producing one record per CDR3 protein. This repertoire shows fewer than 950,000 distinct CDR3 sequences, 32% found once; its top ten account for approximately 13%. The sample was cultured CD8+ T cells from PBMCs, taken from culture after CMV antigen stimulation. These receptor sequences come from a human donor in good health (CMV status not recorded). Some clones in this sample may be carry-over from other donors' samples.

This chain uses TRBV5-1 with TRBJ2-3; D not certain. V lost 4 bases and J 2 bases, leaving 14 bases between the germline ends. Germline-derived CDR1 and CDR2 are SGHRS and YFSETQ. The CDR3 consists of 15 residues. CDR3 DNA: TGCGCCAGCAGCCCCACCCGGGCCAACACAGATACGCAGTATTTT. It codes for CASSPTRANTDTQYF.

The rearrangement joins TRBV7-9 to TRBJ2-5; D is uncertain. Trimming removed 5 bases at V and 5 bases at J, with 12 bases between. CDR3 length: 13 amino acids. Germline CDR1 and CDR2: SEHNR and FQNEAQ (reference sequence). CDR3 region: CASSLRIRETQYF. The CDR3 DNA reads as TGTGCCAGCAGCCTAAGAATTCGGGAGACCCAGTACTTC.

This clonotype was observed at least ten times. The V call is TRBV7-8, the J call TRBJ2-6; TRBD1 matches at 8 bases. With 5 bases clipped from V and 0 bases from J, the junction kept 9 bases outside the gene matches. Germline CDR1 SGHVS, CDR2 FQNEAQ. CDR3 length equals 18 residues. The CDR3 region is CASSHAPTGDSGANVLTF. The CDR3, as DNA: TGTGCCAGCAGCCACGCCCCGACAGGGGACTCTGGGGCCAACGTCCTGACTTTC.

The rearrangement joins TRBV19 to TRBJ1-2; D gene uncertain. Trimming took 10 bases from V and 6 from J, leaving 6 bases between them. The CDR3 has 9 residues. In germline, CDR1 is LNHDA, CDR2 SQIVND (reference sequence). Written as DNA, the CDR3 is TGTGCCACCCTAGATGGCTACACCTTC. Protein: CATLDGYTF.

The rearrangement links TRBV13 to TRBJ1-1; D is unresolved. The V end was cut by 5 bases, the J end by 3 bases, with 13 bases between. The CDR3 loop spans 14 amino acids. Per the germline V gene, CDR1 is PRHDT and CDR2 is FYEKMQ (reference sequence). The CDR3 bases are TGTGCCAGCAGCGAACCGGCTGCGGACACTGAAGCTTTCTTT. Its translation: CASSEPAADTEAFF.

This chain connects TRBV5-1 to TRBJ2-1; 9 bases agree with TRBD2. The CDR3 length is 15 residues. The germline gives CDR1 SGHRS, CDR2 YFSETQ. V lost 4 bases to trimming and J lost 12 bases; unmatched junction nucleotides: 14. For the CDR3, the DNA is TGCGCCAGCAGCCAGACTTGCGGGGGGGCCGTGTCGCAGTTCTTC. Residues: CASSQTCGGAVSQFF.

The chain combines TRBV14 with TRBJ1-2, with D maybe TRBD1 (5 bases). The CDR3 has 15 residues. Trimming left V 0 bases short and J 4 bases short, with 12 bases between. CDR1 and CDR2 (germline): SGHDN, FVKESK. The CDR3 DNA is TGTGCCAGCAGCCAAGATGCCAGGGTTGGCTATGGCTACACCTTC. This encodes CASSQDARVGYGYTF. Complete variable domain (other parts from reference TRBV14 and TRBJ1-2): EAGVTQFPSHSVIEKGQTVTLRCDPISGHDNLYWYRRVMGKEIKFLLHFVKESKQDESGMPNNRFLAERTGGTYSTLKVQPAELEDSGVYFCASSQDARVGYGYTFGSGTRLTVV.

This clonotype has just a few counts. The V call is TRBV7-9, the J call TRBJ2-5; a possible D gene is TRBD2 (6 bases). The CDR3 consists of 16 residues. With 1 base removed from V and 2 bases from J, the gap between germline ends came to 14 bases. CDR1 is SEHNR and CDR2 is FQNEAQ in the germline V gene (reference sequence). This CDR3 reads CASSLVGDWLQETQYF. CDR3 DNA: TGTGCCAGCAGCTTAGTAGGGGACTGGCTACAAGAGACCCAGTACTTC. Supplemented by reference TRBV7-9 and TRBJ2-5, the full variable domain reads DTGVSQNPRHKITKRGQNVTFRCDPISEHNRLYWYRQTLGQGPEFLTYFQNEAQLEKSRLLSDRFSAERPKGSFSTLEIQRTEQGDSAMYLCASSLVGDWLQETQYFGPGTRLLVL.

V and J are TRBV4-3 and TRBJ2-5; 16 bases are a match to TRBD2. J gave up 5 bases and V 2 bases, and 11 bases lay outside the gene matches. Germline V CDR1 and CDR2: LGHNA, YSLEER. The CDR3 has 19 amino acids. CDR3 amino acids: CASSQPPGLAGGPGETQYF. The CDR3 DNA sequence: TGCGCCAGCAGCCAACCGCCGGGACTAGCGGGGGGGCCCGGCGAGACCCAGTACTTC.

The V and J genes are TRBV5-5 and TRBJ2-3; TRBD1 aligns across 9 bases. V shed 2 bases and J 2 bases; nucleotides not matched to a gene: 3. CDR3 length: 15 residues. Germline V CDR1 and CDR2: SGHKS, YYEKEE (reference sequence). CDR3 amino acids: CASSFRDRVTDTQYF. CDR3 sequence (DNA): TGTGCCAGCAGCTTCCGGGACAGGGTCACAGATACGCAGTATTTT.

V is TRBV6-6 and J is TRBJ1-2, with D maybe TRBD1 (5 bases). V dropped 0 bases and J dropped 6 bases, with 17 bases sitting between them. The CDR3 is 16 amino acids. The germline V gene encodes CDR1 MNHNY and CDR2 SVGAGI (reference sequence). This CDR3 reads CASSYSMERGRHGYTF. CDR3 bases: TGTGCCAGCAGTTACTCGATGGAAAGGGGAAGGCATGGCTACACCTTC.

This clonotype turned up a few times. J is TRBJ2-7 and V is TRBV7-9; 7 positions agree with TRBD1. Per germline, CDR1 SEHNR and CDR2 FQNEAQ (reference sequence). The V gene end was trimmed by 0 bases and the J gene end by 4 bases; junction bases not matched to a gene: 3. This CDR3 is built from 14 residues. The CDR3 loop is CASSLADRVYEQYF. The CDR3 nucleotides read TGTGCCAGCAGCTTAGCCGACAGGGTTTACGAGCAGTACTTC. The full variable domain, rest sourced from reference TRBV7-9 and TRBJ2-7, is DTGVSQNPRHKITKRGQNVTFRCDPISEHNRLYWYRQTLGQGPEFLTYFQNEAQLEKSRLLSDRFSAERPKGSFSTLEIQRTEQGDSAMYLCASSLADRVYEQYFGPGTRLTVT.

The chain employs TRBV7-9 and TRBJ1-1; no clear D. Trimming shortened V by 2 bases and J by 1 base, and 11 bases separated the two germline ends. Per the germline V gene, CDR1 is SEHNR and CDR2 is FQNEAQ (reference sequence). CDR3 size: 15 residues. The DNA of the CDR3 is TGTGCCAGCAGCTTAATAGTGTGGAGGAACACTGAAGCTTTCTTT. This gives the protein CASSLIVWRNTEAFF.

This clonotype has only a few counts. The chain combines TRBV11-2 with TRBJ2-5; 9 bases match TRBD1. Per the germline V gene, CDR1 is SGHAT and CDR2 is FQNNGV. V trimming: 1 base; J trimming: 4 bases; junction bases outside the gene matches: 7. CDR3 size: 16 residues. CDR3 sequence: CASSLGGDREGETQYF. The CDR3 coding sequence is TGTGCCAGCAGCTTAGGAGGGGACAGGGAGGGAGAGACCCAGTACTTC.

This clonotype was found once. The V gene is TRBV5-6, the J gene TRBJ2-7; 9 nucleotides align to TRBD1. The CDR3 loop spans 15 amino acids. Germline values: CDR1 SGHDT, CDR2 YYEEEE. With 5 bases clipped from V and 6 bases from J, the junction kept 12 bases outside the gene matches. The CDR3 nucleotides are TGTGCCAGCAGACTCCGGGACAGGGTAAAAGGCGAGCAGTACGTC. Protein product: CASRLRDRVKGEQYV.

This clonotype was picked up many times. This chain uses TRBV7-6 with TRBJ1-6; TRBD1 aligns across 7 bases. Per germline, CDR1 SGHVS and CDR2 FNYEAQ. The CDR3 is 14 amino acids. With 2 bases clipped from V and 10 bases from J, the junction kept 5 bases outside the gene matches. CDR3 coding DNA: TGTGCCAGCAGCTTAACAGGGGTAGGATCACCCCTCCACTTT. Residues: CASSLTGVGSPLHF.

This clonotype appeared a few times. The rearrangement joins TRBV11-3 to TRBJ1-5; no clear D. The germline V gene encodes CDR1 SGHNT and CDR2 YENEEA. Trimming shortened V by 6 bases and J by 4 bases, and 19 bases separated the two germline ends. There are 16 residues in the CDR3. The CDR3: CASRPEFRAQNQPQHF. The CDR3 DNA reads TGTGCCAGCAGACCCGAGTTTAGGGCCCAGAATCAGCCCCAGCATTTT.